This T cell receptor beta chain was sequenced during a study of control samples from healthy donors and cancer patients. The method was immunoSEQ multiplex PCR; TCRdb's version includes in-frame clones alone and lacks a portion of them. The table shows roughly 140,000 clones, with 93% occurring only once. The V gene's germline CDR1 is MNHEY and CDR2 SMNVEV (reference sequence). With 0 bases removed from V and 2 bases from J, the gap between germline ends came to 22 bases. CDR3 length: 19 residues. This sequence joins TRBV27 and TRBJ2-5, with TRBD1 as a possible D gene (6 bases). Sample: blood. The source of this sequence is a man in his forties or fifties in good health. CDR3 amino acids: CASSLSGLPGWGQQETQYF. The CDR3 coding sequence is TGTGCCAGCAGTTTATCGGGCTTACCGGGCTGGGGGCAACAAGAGACCCAGTACTTC.